Listed below are T cell receptor beta chains from one sample, sequenced in a study of cytomegalovirus exposure and HLA in healthy donors. The method was immunoSEQ multiplex PCR; TCRdb's version includes in-frame clones alone and lacks a portion of them. In the table there are around 150,000 clones, around two thirds of which are singletons. Sequencing was done on a sample of PBMCs. The receptors here all came from a man aged 45 to 65 in good health and CMV-seronegative. CDR3s include the opening cysteine and the closing phenylalanine or tryptophan. D genes are given only for firm matches. The size field is filled for only some rows; it gives once, few, many or a size class.

v_gene: TRBV10-3
j_gene: TRBJ2-7
d_gene: TRBD1
abundance: few
CDR3aa: CAISGQGAYEQYF
CDR3nt: TGTGCCATCAGTGGGCAGGGGGCCTACGAGCAGTACTTC

v_gene: TRBV6-4
j_gene: TRBJ1-5
d_gene: -
abundance: -
CDR3aa: CASRVGRGEQPQHF
CDR3nt: TGTGCCAGCAGAGTAGGCAGGGGTGAACAGCCCCAGCATTTT

v_gene: TRBV6-5
j_gene: TRBJ2-3
d_gene: TRBD2
abundance: few
CDR3aa: CASSNRGSGGDTQYF
CDR3nt: TGTGCCAGCAGTAACCGGGGTAGCGGGGGAGATACGCAGTATTTT

v_gene: TRBV19
j_gene: TRBJ1-5
d_gene: -
abundance: -
CDR3aa: CATRWGGGTNQPQHF
CDR3nt: TGTGCCACCAGGTGGGGTGGGGGCACCAATCAGCCCCAGCATTTT

v_gene: TRBV15
j_gene: TRBJ1-3
d_gene: -
abundance: few
CDR3aa: CATSRGDSLSGNTIYF
CDR3nt: TGTGCCACCAGCAGAGGGGACTCTCTCTCTGGAAACACCATATATTTT

v_gene: TRBV11-2
j_gene: TRBJ2-2
d_gene: TRBD1
abundance: once
CDR3aa: CASSLRTGENTGELFF
CDR3nt: TGTGCCAGCAGCTTAAGGACAGGAGAGAACACCGGGGAGCTGTTTTTT

v_gene: TRBV5-4
j_gene: TRBJ2-6
d_gene: -
abundance: once
CDR3aa: CASSPEGTSGANVLTF
CDR3nt: TGTGCCAGCAGCCCGGAGGGTACAAGTGGGGCCAACGTCCTGACTTTC

v_gene: TRBV7-2
j_gene: TRBJ1-1
d_gene: -
abundance: -
CDR3aa: CASSSDTEAFF
CDR3nt: TGTGCCAGCAGCTCGGACACTGAAGCTTTCTTT

v_gene: TRBV7-2
j_gene: TRBJ1-4
d_gene: -
abundance: few
CDR3aa: CASSKTGPNEKLFF
CDR3nt: TGTGCCAGCTCCAAGACAGGACCTAATGAAAAACTGTTTTTT

v_gene: TRBV5-1
j_gene: TRBJ2-4
d_gene: TRBD2
abundance: once
CDR3aa: CASSAGTSKNIQYF
CDR3nt: TGCGCCAGCAGCGCCGGGACTAGTAAAAACATTCAGTACTTC

v_gene: TRBV27
j_gene: TRBJ2-7
d_gene: TRBD2
abundance: -
CDR3aa: CASSFRLAGAQSSYEQYF
CDR3nt: TGTGCCAGCAGTTTTAGACTAGCGGGGGCTCAGAGCTCCTACGAGCAGTACTTC

v_gene: TRBV9
j_gene: TRBJ2-2
d_gene: TRBD2
abundance: -
CDR3aa: CASSVVGGDNTGELFF
CDR3nt: TGTGCCAGCAGCGTAGTCGGGGGGGACAACACCGGGGAGCTGTTTTTT

v_gene: TRBV4-1
j_gene: TRBJ2-7
d_gene: -
abundance: once
CDR3aa: CASSQEATSYEQYF
CDR3nt: TGCGCCAGCAGCCAAGAGGCCACCTCCTACGAGCAGTACTTC

v_gene: TRBV7-2
j_gene: TRBJ1-4
d_gene: -
abundance: -
CDR3aa: CASSLGGHPNEKLFF
CDR3nt: TGTGCCAGCAGCTTAGGGGGACATCCTAATGAAAAACTGTTTTTT

v_gene: TRBV6-1
j_gene: TRBJ1-1
d_gene: -
abundance: -
CDR3aa: CASSRRQLTVAEAFF
CDR3nt: TGTGCCAGCAGTCGAAGACAGCTTACGGTGGCTGAAGCTTTCTTT

v_gene: TRBV4-2
j_gene: TRBJ1-6
d_gene: TRBD1
abundance: few
CDR3aa: CASSQETGVFSPLHF
CDR3nt: TGTGCCAGCAGCCAAGAGACAGGGGTTTTTTCACCCCTCCACTTT

v_gene: TRBV6-1
j_gene: TRBJ2-5
d_gene: TRBD2
abundance: -
CDR3aa: CASSDAAGGPRETQYF
CDR3nt: TGTGCCAGCAGTGATGCAGCGGGGGGGCCCAGGGAGACCCAGTACTTC

v_gene: TRBV18
j_gene: TRBJ1-1
d_gene: -
abundance: -
CDR3aa: CASFPGSFAQNTEAFF
CDR3nt: TGTGCCAGCTTCCCGGGATCCTTCGCGCAGAACACTGAAGCTTTCTTT

v_gene: TRBV10-3
j_gene: TRBJ2-7
d_gene: TRBD1
abundance: -
CDR3aa: CATDVGQGSSYEQYF
CDR3nt: TGTGCCACCGACGTCGGACAGGGCTCTTCCTACGAGCAGTACTTC

v_gene: TRBV7-8
j_gene: TRBJ1-2
d_gene: TRBD1
abundance: -
CDR3aa: CASSLPGQGAAPYGYTF
CDR3nt: TGTGCCAGCAGCTTGCCGGGACAGGGGGCGGCTCCCTATGGCTACACCTTC

v_gene: TRBV7-2
j_gene: TRBJ2-7
d_gene: TRBD2
abundance: -
CDR3aa: CASSPGGGTYEQYF
CDR3nt: TGTGCCAGCAGCCCCGGGGGGGGAACCTACGAGCAGTACTTC

v_gene: TRBV2
j_gene: TRBJ2-5
d_gene: TRBD2
abundance: -
CDR3aa: CASSESSGGAETQYF
CDR3nt: TGTGCCAGCAGTGAATCTAGCGGGGGGGCGGAGACCCAGTACTTC

v_gene: TRBV18
j_gene: TRBJ2-1
d_gene: -
abundance: -
CDR3aa: CASSPPTDYNEQFF
CDR3nt: TGTGCCAGCTCACCACCGACAGACTACAATGAGCAGTTCTTC

v_gene: TRBV15
j_gene: TRBJ1-2
d_gene: -
abundance: -
CDR3aa: CATSREPQGSGYGYTF
CDR3nt: TGTGCCACCAGCAGAGAACCCCAGGGCTCCGGCTATGGCTACACCTTC

v_gene: TRBV5-4
j_gene: TRBJ2-3
d_gene: -
abundance: few
CDR3aa: CASTHGSSTDTQYF
CDR3nt: TGTGCCAGCACCCATGGGAGCAGCACAGATACGCAGTATTTT

v_gene: TRBV5-5
j_gene: TRBJ1-1
d_gene: -
abundance: -
CDR3aa: CASSPGYAYTEAFF
CDR3nt: TGTGCCAGCAGCCCGGGATACGCGTACACTGAAGCTTTCTTT

v_gene: TRBV28
j_gene: TRBJ1-1
d_gene: -
abundance: -
CDR3aa: CASSRGLGNTEAFF
CDR3nt: TGTGCCAGCAGTCGGGGGTTGGGGAACACTGAAGCTTTCTTT

v_gene: TRBV10-3
j_gene: TRBJ1-4
d_gene: -
abundance: -
CDR3aa: CAISGAASANEKLFF
CDR3nt: TGTGCCATCAGTGGGGCCGCGTCAGCTAATGAAAAACTGTTTTTT

v_gene: TRBV5-1
j_gene: TRBJ1-6
d_gene: -
abundance: few
CDR3aa: CASSLDRVSPLHF
CDR3nt: TGCGCCAGCAGCTTGGACCGGGTCTCACCCCTCCACTTT

v_gene: TRBV5-5
j_gene: TRBJ2-7
d_gene: -
abundance: -
CDR3aa: CASSLGLGRGHEQYF
CDR3nt: TGTGCCAGCAGCTTGGGGTTAGGCAGGGGCCACGAGCAGTACTTC

v_gene: TRBV14
j_gene: TRBJ1-2
d_gene: -
abundance: -
CDR3aa: CARTIANYGYTF
CDR3nt: TGTGCCAGGACAATTGCTAACTATGGCTACACCTTC

v_gene: TRBV4-3
j_gene: TRBJ2-5
d_gene: TRBD2
abundance: -
CDR3aa: CASSQEGTSLETQYF
CDR3nt: TGCGCCAGCAGCCAAGAAGGGACTAGCCTAGAGACCCAGTACTTC

v_gene: TRBV28
j_gene: TRBJ1-2
d_gene: TRBD1
abundance: -
CDR3aa: CASSTGQGASQGYTF
CDR3nt: TGTGCCAGCAGTACCGGACAGGGGGCGAGTCAGGGCTACACCTTC

v_gene: TRBV5-1
j_gene: TRBJ1-1
d_gene: TRBD1
abundance: -
CDR3aa: CASSLDRGDTEAFF
CDR3nt: TGCGCCAGCAGCTTGGACAGGGGTGACACTGAAGCTTTCTTT

v_gene: TRBV11-3
j_gene: TRBJ2-1
d_gene: -
abundance: -
CDR3aa: CASSLGSSGPYNEQFF
CDR3nt: TGTGCCAGCAGCTTAGGTTCAAGCGGGCCCTACAATGAGCAGTTCTTC

v_gene: TRBV7-6
j_gene: TRBJ1-1
d_gene: -
abundance: -
CDR3aa: CASSLAIGLGGDDTEAFF
CDR3nt: TGTGCCAGCAGCTTAGCGATCGGACTGGGGGGGGACGACACTGAAGCTTTCTTT

v_gene: TRBV27
j_gene: TRBJ2-7
d_gene: TRBD1
abundance: -
CDR3aa: CASRPGTGPYEQYF
CDR3nt: TGTGCCAGCAGGCCCGGGACAGGGCCCTACGAGCAGTACTTC

v_gene: TRBV5-1
j_gene: TRBJ2-3
d_gene: -
abundance: -
CDR3aa: CASSLEDTQYF
CDR3nt: TGCGCCAGCAGCCTAGAAGATACGCAGTATTTT

v_gene: TRBV19
j_gene: TRBJ1-1
d_gene: TRBD1
abundance: -
CDR3aa: CASSIDGNRGGTEAFF
CDR3nt: TGTGCCAGTAGTATAGATGGGAACAGGGGCGGGACTGAAGCTTTCTTT

v_gene: TRBV19
j_gene: TRBJ1-5
d_gene: -
abundance: -
CDR3aa: CASKYGGGNQPQHF
CDR3nt: TGTGCCAGTAAGTACGGGGGAGGCAATCAGCCCCAGCATTTT

v_gene: TRBV7-9
j_gene: TRBJ2-1
d_gene: -
abundance: -
CDR3aa: CASSLVGQVDEQFF
CDR3nt: TGTGCCAGCAGCTTAGTGGGGCAGGTGGATGAGCAGTTCTTC

v_gene: TRBV5-1
j_gene: TRBJ2-1
d_gene: TRBD2
abundance: -
CDR3aa: CASSSASGDNEQFF
CDR3nt: TGCGCCAGCAGCTCAGCTAGCGGGGACAATGAGCAGTTCTTC

v_gene: TRBV11-2
j_gene: TRBJ1-2
d_gene: TRBD1
abundance: once
CDR3aa: CASSFLDREGYGYTF
CDR3nt: TGTGCCAGCAGCTTCCTGGACAGGGAAGGATATGGCTACACCTTC

v_gene: TRBV2
j_gene: TRBJ1-1
d_gene: TRBD1
abundance: -
CDR3aa: CASRVWTGENTEAFF
CDR3nt: TGTGCCAGCAGGGTATGGACAGGGGAGAACACTGAAGCTTTCTTT

v_gene: TRBV7-2
j_gene: TRBJ1-3
d_gene: -
abundance: -
CDR3aa: CASSLQGRQGNTIYF
CDR3nt: TGTGCCAGCAGCTTACAGGGGCGTCAGGGAAACACCATATATTTT